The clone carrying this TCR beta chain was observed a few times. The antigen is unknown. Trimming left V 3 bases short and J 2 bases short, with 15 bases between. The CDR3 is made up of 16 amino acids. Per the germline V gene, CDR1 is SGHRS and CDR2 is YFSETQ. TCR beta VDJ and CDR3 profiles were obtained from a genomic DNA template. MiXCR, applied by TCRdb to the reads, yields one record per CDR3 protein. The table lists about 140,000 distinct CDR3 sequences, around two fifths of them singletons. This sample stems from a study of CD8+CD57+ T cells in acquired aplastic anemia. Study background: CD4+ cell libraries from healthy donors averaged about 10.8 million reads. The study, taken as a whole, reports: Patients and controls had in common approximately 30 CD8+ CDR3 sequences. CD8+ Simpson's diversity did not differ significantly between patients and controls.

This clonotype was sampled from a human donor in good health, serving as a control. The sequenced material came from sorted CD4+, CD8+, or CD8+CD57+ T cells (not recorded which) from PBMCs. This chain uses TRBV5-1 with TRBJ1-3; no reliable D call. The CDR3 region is CASSWGAGTPGNTIYF. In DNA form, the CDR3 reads TGCGCCAGCAGCTGGGGTGCGGGAACCCCTGGAAACACCATATATTTT. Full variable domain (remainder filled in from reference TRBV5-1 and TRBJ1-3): KAGVTQTPRYLIKTRGQQVTLSCSPISGHRSVSWYQQTPGQGLQFLFEYFSETQRNKGNFPGRFSGRQFSNSRSEMNVSTLELGDSALYLCASSWGAGTPGNTIYFGEGSWLTVV.